This T cell receptor beta chain was recovered during a study of cytotoxic CD8 clonotypes in ibrutinib-treated CLL (dated by TCRdb to the early 2020s). Study-wide context: The cohort included some 14 treatment-naive and approximately eleven relapsed/refractory patients; 17 to 18 were IGHV unmutated. Responses were partial in 25 or so patients and complete in 2; after median roughly 69 months follow-up, about 14 stayed in remission and around 12 progressed. Samples at response were collected after a median of roughly 13 months of treatment, with a range of roughly 6 to 40 months. Samples averaged approximately 260,000 productive templates and 80,000 to 100,000 productive rearrangements. Of the approximately 86 participants in the trial, roughly 26 had longitudinal samples available. Cryopreserved peripheral blood mononuclear cells were collected at three points: before therapy, at response, and at either sustained remission or disease progression.

For TCR beta library preparation, 2 to 2.5 micrograms of genomic DNA were isolated from cryopreserved PBMCs. High-throughput TCR beta sequencing was performed on longitudinal blood samples from CLL patients receiving ibrutinib monotherapy. The patients took part in an open-label, single-center phase 2 trial of ibrutinib monotherapy. On a MiSeq, deep resolution sequencing aimed for a depth between 1 in 1 million and 1 in 200,000 T cells, with each clonotype covered around 10x on average. The immunoSEQ hsTCRB Kit was used to generate TCR beta libraries. Turning to the authors' computational methods: Data were analyzed with ImmunoSEQ Data Assistant and ImmunoSEQ Analyzer, with V, D and J genes assigned per IMGT definitions. Clonality, with values ranging from 0 to 1, was calculated as one minus the normalized Shannon entropy of productive rearrangement frequencies. Public clonotype analysis was restricted to overrepresented clonotypes comprising at least 0.05% of each patient's repertoire. Thirteen repertoires from age-matched healthy donors, obtained from immuneACCESS, served as clonality controls. TCRdb limited this immuneACCESS table to in-frame rearrangements with V and J called. A share of clones is missing; checked studies link under half to unresolved V genes, and the rest is unexplained. V and J calls plus clone size are reproduced from that table; the DNA served to infer D and trimming. The sample includes a few hundred thousand clones, with roughly 80% observed a single time. Of the sample, 6.5% to 8.5% falls within the top ten clones.

Points on this clone: There is no known antigen for this receptor. Per-nucleotide qualities are absent, and no much larger clonotype sits a single base away.

Results and caveats for the whole study, not just this receptor: Clonality rose at ibrutinib response, remained stable during sustained remission, and dropped back toward baseline at progression. Sampling times were not matched between patients in sustained remission and patients whose disease was progressing, and lymph node repertoires were not examined. At baseline, clonality was higher than in age-matched healthy donors and showed a strong correlation with circulating CD8+ T-cell counts. Public clonotypes were rare and either contracted or stayed stable during treatment, and the rise in clonality at ibrutinib response reflected the expansion of private clonotypes.

The CDR3 goes from the cysteine to the phenylalanine over 14 residues. The kept DNA is CDR3 alone, 42 bases in frame from the first base. As encoded in the germline V gene (reference sequence), CDR1 is SEHNR while CDR2 is FQNEAQ. Trimming removed 3 bases from V and 1 base from J, leaving 9 bases between the germline ends. The receptor was derived from a human donor with chronic lymphocytic leukemia. The sequences come from PBMCs, collected before ibrutinib treatment. This receptor chain uses TRBV7-9 and TRBJ2-5; the D gene cannot be named for sure. The CDR3 here reads CASSLLATQETQYF. The DNA sequence is as follows: TGTGCCAGCAGCTTGCTCGCAACCCAAGAGACCCAGTACTTC. Where the CDR3 stops, the reference TRBV7-9 and TRBJ2-5 genes take over; the full variable domain is DTGVSQNPRHKITKRGQNVTFRCDPISEHNRLYWYRQTLGQGPEFLTYFQNEAQLEKSRLLSDRFSAERPKGSFSTLEIQRTEQGDSAMYLCASSLLATQETQYFGPGTRLLVL.